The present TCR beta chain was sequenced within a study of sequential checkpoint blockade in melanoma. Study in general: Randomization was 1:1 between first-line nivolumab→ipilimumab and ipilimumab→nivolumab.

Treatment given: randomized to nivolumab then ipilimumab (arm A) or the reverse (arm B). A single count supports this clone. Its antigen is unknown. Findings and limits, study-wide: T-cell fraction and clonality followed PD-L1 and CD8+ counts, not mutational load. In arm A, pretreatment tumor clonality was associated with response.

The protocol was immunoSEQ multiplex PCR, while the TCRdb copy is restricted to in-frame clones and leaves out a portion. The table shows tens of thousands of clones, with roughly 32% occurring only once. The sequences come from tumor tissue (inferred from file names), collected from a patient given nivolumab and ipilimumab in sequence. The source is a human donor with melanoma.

The CDR3 reads CASSRTGGFTEAFF. In DNA, the CDR3 is TGTGCCAGTAGTAGAACAGGGGGCTTTACTGAAGCTTTCTTT. The genes are TRBV19 and TRBJ1-1; 9 bases fit TRBD1. Trimming cost V 4 bases and J 5 bases; bases outside gene matches: 5. Germline V CDR1 and CDR2: LNHDA, SQIVND (reference sequence). The CDR3 is 14 residues long.